Here is one T cell receptor (beta chain) with its context. As processed by the authors: Amplifying reference gene primers gave estimates of nucleated cell counts. Libraries were prepared by immunoSEQ multiplex PCR; TCRdb keeps only in-frame clonotypes and omits some of them. D and trimming were read from the DNA, whereas the V and J calls and clone size are those reported in that table. This sample has some 140,000 clones, with roughly 77% found just once. In Seattle, patients joined the study during active infection and were tracked longitudinally. Germline CDR1 is SNHLY and CDR2 is FYNNEI. The CDR3 sequence is 14 residues long. J lost 7 bases, V lost 5 bases, and 6 bases had no gene match. These data come from a study of blood T cell repertoires in COVID-19. Study background: Donors in the United States, Italy and Spain gave samples during acute or convalescent COVID-19. In each case, the material was cDNA or gDNA derived from T cells, B-cell-depleted T cells, or PBMCs.

This TCR came from a woman aged 70 to 79 with COVID-19, enrolled during active disease. The sample was peripheral blood. V gene TRBV2 combines with J gene TRBJ1-5; 9 nucleotides align to TRBD1. CDR3 sequence: CASSYGQGFQPQHF. The CDR3 nucleotides are TGTGCCAGCAGTTACGGACAGGGGTTCCAGCCCCAGCATTTT.